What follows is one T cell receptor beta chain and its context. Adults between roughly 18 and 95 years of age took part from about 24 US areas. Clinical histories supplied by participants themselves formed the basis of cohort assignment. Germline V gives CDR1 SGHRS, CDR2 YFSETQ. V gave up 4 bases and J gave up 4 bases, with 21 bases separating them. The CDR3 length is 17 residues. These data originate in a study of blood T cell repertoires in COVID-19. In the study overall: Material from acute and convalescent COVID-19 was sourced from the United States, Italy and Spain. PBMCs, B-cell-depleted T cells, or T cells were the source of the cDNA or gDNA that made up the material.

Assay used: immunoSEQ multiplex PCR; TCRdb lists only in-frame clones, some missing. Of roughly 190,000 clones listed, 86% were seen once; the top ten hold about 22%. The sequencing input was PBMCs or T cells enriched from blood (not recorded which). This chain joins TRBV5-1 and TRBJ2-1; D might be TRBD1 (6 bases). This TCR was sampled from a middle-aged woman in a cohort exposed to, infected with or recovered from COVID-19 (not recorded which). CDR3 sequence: CASSPIRGERGYNEQFF. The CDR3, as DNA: TGCGCCAGCAGCCCCATCCGTGGAGAGAGGGGGTACAATGAGCAGTTCTTC. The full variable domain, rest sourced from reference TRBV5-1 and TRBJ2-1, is KAGVTQTPRYLIKTRGQQVTLSCSPISGHRSVSWYQQTPGQGLQFLFEYFSETQRNKGNFPGRFSGRQFSNSRSEMNVSTLELGDSALYLCASSPIRGERGYNEQFFGPGTRLTVL.